These 29 T cell receptor beta chains share one sample of origin, sequenced in a study of T cells in Graves' hyperthyroidism and ophthalmopathy. Amplification yielded TCR beta CDR3 regions, with RNA transcripts as the source. Initially, a first-round RT-PCR of the TCR CDR3 employed the HTBI primer set. One entry per CDR3 protein, called by TCRdb with MiXCR from the multiplex PCR reads. The data show hundreds of thousands of distinct CDR3 sequences, with approximately 40% seen just once and around 30% held by the top ten. Sequencing was carried out using blood. Receptor source: a woman aged 35 to 49 with Graves' hyperthyroidism.

The sample holds many counts of this clonotype. The chain uses TRBV12-3 or TRBV12-4 and TRBJ1-1; TRBD1 matches 9 bases. This CDR3 region has 12 residues. Germline trimming cut 8 bases from V and 8 bases from J; bases unmatched to any gene: 6. This chain's CDR3 is CASADRGREAFF. For the CDR3, the DNA is TGTGCCAGCGCGGACAGGGGTAGGGAAGCTTTCTTT.

This clonotype has at least ten counts. The chain employs TRBV19 and TRBJ1-1; 11 bases are shared with TRBD1. Germline values: CDR1 LNHDA, CDR2 SQIVND (reference sequence). This CDR3 region has 15 residues. V lost 3 bases and J lost 2; bases outside the gene matches: 2. CDR3 region: CASSIGQGANTEAFF. Written as DNA, the CDR3 is TGTGCCAGTAGTATCGGACAGGGGGCAAACACTGAAGCTTTCTTT.

A few counts support this clonotype. J is TRBJ1-1 and V is TRBV20-1, with D perhaps matching TRBD1 (5 bases). V lost 0 bases and J 4 bases, leaving 18 bases between the germline ends. Germline values: CDR1 DFQATT, CDR2 SNEGSKA (reference sequence). CDR3 length: 16 amino acids. The CDR3 loop reads CSARDQGTSRGTEAFF. In DNA, the CDR3 is TGCAGTGCTAGAGATCAGGGTACCTCTCGGGGCACTGAAGCTTTCTTT.

The gene calls are TRBV28 and TRBJ2-3; no clear D gene. The V gene lost 7 bases and the J gene lost 0 bases, with 5 bases spanning the gap. Germline V gene lookup returns CDR1 MDHEN and CDR2 SYDVKM. The CDR3 runs to 12 residues. The CDR3 here is CASIASTDTQYF. The CDR3 region has the DNA TGTGCCAGCATTGCTAGCACAGATACGCAGTATTTT.

This chain connects TRBV4-3 to TRBJ1-3; unclear D gene. The ends were cut back, 1 base at V and 3 bases at J, with 7 bases in the middle. The CDR3 length is 14 residues. Germline values: CDR1 LGHNA, CDR2 YSLEER. CDR3 in DNA: TGCGCCAGCAGCCAAGGTCCAGATGGAAACACCATATATTTT. This encodes CASSQGPDGNTIYF.

This clonotype was counted ten times or more. The chain couples TRBV9 to TRBJ2-7; D is unclear. In germline, CDR1 is SGDLS, CDR2 YYNGEE. V was cut by 4 bases and J by 0 bases, with 11 bases left in between. There are 14 residues in the CDR3. CDR3: CASSSKDDSYEQYF. CDR3 nucleotide sequence: TGTGCCAGCAGCTCAAAGGACGACTCCTACGAGCAGTACTTC.

The chain is built from TRBV5-4 and TRBJ2-3, with a tentative D call TRBD2 (5 bases). Trimming removed 4 bases at V and 9 bases at J, with 21 bases between. Germline lookup yields CDR1 SGHNT and CDR2 YYREEE (reference sequence). The CDR3 contains 15 residues. CDR3 sequence reads: CASSPETGILETQYF. DNA of the CDR3: TGTGCCAGCAGCCCCGAGACCGGGATTTTGGAAACGCAGTATTTT.

This clonotype was detected a few times. The CDR3 protein is CASSSFFKPFTEAFF. CDR3 DNA: TGTGCCAGCAGTAGCTTCTTCAAACCGTTCACTGAAGCTTTCTTT. The chain links TRBV11-2 to TRBJ1-1; no clear D. Trimming took off 6 bases at V and 4 bases at J, with 18 bases between the two ends. Germline V lookup: CDR1 SGHAT, CDR2 FQNNGV. CDR3 length: 15 amino acids.

A few counts support this clonotype. The rearrangement links TRBV12-3 or TRBV12-4 to TRBJ1-2, with a possible D match to TRBD1 (5 bases). Trimming cost V 3 bases and J 6 bases, with 11 bases left between them. The CDR3 covers 13 residues. CDR3 loop: CASSFSGSHGYTF. CDR3 nucleotides: TGTGCCAGCAGTTTCTCAGGGTCCCATGGCTACACCTTC.

A remark on this clonotype: One end of the junction fails to match germline, which may point to a read error. This chain uses TRBV10-3 with TRBJ1-5; 10 bases agree with TRBD1. The germline gives CDR1 ENHRY, CDR2 SYGVKD. The CDR3 totals 16 residues. CDR3 nucleotide sequence: TGTGCCAGCAGTTTCGGGACAGGGGCGAGCAATCAGCCCCAGCATTTT. Amino acid sequence: CASSFGTGASNQPQHF.

This clonotype has at least ten counts. The chain employs TRBV7-9 and TRBJ2-5; the D gene is possibly TRBD1 (6 bases). V dropped 5 bases and J dropped 5 bases, with 18 bases sitting between them. The germline CDR1 and CDR2 sequences are SEHNR and FQNEAQ (reference sequence). This CDR3 contains 15 residues. The CDR3 spells CASSPPVGAGETQYF. The DNA of the CDR3 is TGTGCCAGCAGCCCTCCGGTGGGGGCTGGGGAGACCCAGTACTTC.

The V gene is TRBV12-3 or TRBV12-4, the J gene TRBJ1-4; TRBD1 might be the D (6 bases). V shed 6 bases and J shed 8 bases, with 13 bases lying between them. CDR3 size: 13 residues. The CDR3: CASSPGQSEKLFF. The CDR3, as DNA: TGTGCCAGCAGCCCGGGACAATCGGAAAAACTGTTTTTT.

Concerning this clonotype itself: This may stem from a read error, because a much larger clone lies one nucleotide away. The chain's CDR3 is CACGREGDTEAFF. In DNA form, the CDR3 reads TGTGCCTGTGGACGGGAAGGGGACACTGAAGCTTTCTTT. This chain uses TRBV7-9 with TRBJ1-1, with D possibly TRBD1 on 5 matching bases. Germline lookup yields CDR1 SEHNR and CDR2 FQNEAQ (reference sequence). V lost 11 bases and J 3 bases, leaving 16 bases between the germline ends. This CDR3 has 13 residues.

There are a few counts of this clonotype. The chain carries TRBV7-9 and TRBJ1-2, with 8 bases matching TRBD1. Trimming took 6 bases from V and 1 from J; bases not matched to a gene: 7. The CDR3 loop spans 15 amino acids. CDR1 is SEHNR and CDR2 is FQNEAQ in the germline V gene (reference sequence). CDR3: CASSRIDRGNYGYTF. DNA of the CDR3: TGTGCCAGCAGTCGAATCGACAGGGGTAACTATGGCTACACCTTC.

The V gene is TRBV7-2, the J gene TRBJ1-3, with 8 positions matching TRBD1. The CDR3 totals 14 residues. In germline, CDR1 is SGHTA, CDR2 FQGNSA. With 6 bases clipped from V and 8 bases from J, the junction kept 9 bases outside the gene matches. CDR3 bases: TGTGCCAGCAGTCCAGGGGGCGTAAGGTACACCATATATTTT. This sequence encodes CASSPGGVRYTIYF.

The table lists this clonotype with many counts. The chain uses TRBV24-1 and TRBJ1-2; D ambiguous. Germline loops: CDR1 KGHDR, CDR2 SFDVKD. The CDR3 has 14 residues. The V and J ends lost 2 bases and 4 bases respectively, with 10 bases between them. The chain's CDR3 is CATSDYPRGYGYTF. The CDR3 DNA sequence: TGTGCCACCAGTGATTACCCTCGGGGCTATGGCTACACCTTC.

Ten or more counts support this clonotype. The chain is built from TRBV19 and TRBJ1-2, with D unclear. V was trimmed by 6 bases and J by 8 bases, leaving 7 bases between them. CDR3 length: 10 residues. Germline lookup yields CDR1 LNHDA and CDR2 SQIVND (reference sequence). In nucleotides, the CDR3 is TGTGCCAGTAGGAGGAGAGGCTACACCTTC. This sequence encodes CASRRRGYTF.

The rearrangement uses TRBV5-4 and TRBJ2-3, with D maybe TRBD2 (5 bases). This CDR3 is built from 14 residues. Germline CDR1 SGHNT, CDR2 YYREEE (reference sequence). Between the trimmed V and J ends, which lost 1 base and 3 bases, there was a span of 9 bases. As DNA, the CDR3 is TGTGCCAGCAGCTTGCAAGAGGGAACAGATACGCAGTATTTT. Its protein is CASSLQEGTDTQYF.

This clonotype showed up just a few times. The CDR3 DNA sequence: TGCGCCAGCAGCTTGTCGAGGGTTGACACTGAAGCTTTCTTT. Residues: CASSLSRVDTEAFF. The V and J genes are TRBV5-1 and TRBJ1-1; D gene uncertain. This CDR3 spans 14 amino acids. V lost 1 base and J lost 3, with 10 bases in between. Germline values: CDR1 SGHRS, CDR2 YFSETQ.

This clonotype appeared a few times. This chain uses TRBV20-1 with TRBJ1-4; 8 nucleotides agree with TRBD1. There are 15 residues in the CDR3. V was clipped by 0 bases and J by 5 bases; unmatched bases: 5. CDR1 is DFQATT and CDR2 is SNEGSKA in the germline V gene (reference sequence). The CDR3, as DNA: TGCAGTGCTAGAGAACTCCGGACAGGGAATGAAAAACTGTTTTTT. It yields the protein CSARELRTGNEKLFF.

The CDR3, as DNA: TGTGCCAGCAGCCAATTGTGGGGGCGCGGAAACACCATATATTTT. As protein: CASSQLWGRGNTIYF. J is TRBJ1-3 and V is TRBV3-1, with TRBD1 as a possible D gene (6 bases). The germline CDR1 and CDR2 sequences are LGHDT and YNNKEL (reference sequence). V dropped 2 bases and J dropped 4 bases, with 12 bases sitting between them. There are 15 residues in the CDR3.

This clonotype occurred a few times. The chain employs TRBV20-1 and TRBJ1-2; D gene unclear. Germline CDR1 is DFQATT and CDR2 is SNEGSKA (reference sequence). The CDR3 is made up of 13 amino acids. Trimming cost V 6 bases and J 6 bases, with 17 bases left between them. CDR3 nucleotide sequence: TGCAGTGCACACGGCGGGTTCCAGAATGGCTACACCTTC. Amino acids: CSAHGGFQNGYTF.

There are a few counts of this clonotype. V usage is TRBV7-9 and J usage is TRBJ2-7; tentatively, D is TRBD1 (6 bases). Germline-derived CDR1 and CDR2 are SEHNR and FQNEAQ (reference sequence). The CDR3 is 15 residues long. Trimming stripped 5 bases from V and 2 bases from J, with 16 bases between. The CDR3 loop reads CASSPRQDFAYEQYF. The CDR3 DNA follows: TGTGCCAGCAGCCCGCGACAGGACTTTGCCTACGAGCAGTACTTC.

At least ten counts were recorded for this clonotype. The chain employs TRBV2 and TRBJ1-1; maybe TRBD1 (5 bases). Between the trimmed V and J ends, which lost 10 bases and 2 bases, there was a span of 20 bases. Germline lookup yields CDR1 SNHLY and CDR2 FYNNEI. The CDR3 is made up of 15 amino acids. This chain's CDR3 is CATSTEGTANTEAFF. DNA of the CDR3: TGTGCCACCTCAACGGAAGGGACTGCCAACACTGAAGCTTTCTTT.

This clonotype appeared a few times. As DNA, the CDR3 is TGCAGCGTTGACGACGCGGGAGGGAACACCATATATTTT. Translating gives CSVDDAGGNTIYF. This chain uses TRBV29-1 with TRBJ1-3, with D hard to call. CDR1 SQVTM and CDR2 ANQGSEA come from the germline V gene. V dropped 3 bases and J dropped 7 bases, with 13 bases sitting between them. The CDR3 spans 13 residues.

The chain carries TRBV7-2 and TRBJ2-5, with D maybe TRBD2 (5 bases). The CDR3 contains 14 residues. Per germline, CDR1 SGHTA and CDR2 FQGNSA. Trimming removed 2 bases from V and 1 base from J, with 8 bases in between. The CDR3 nucleotides are TGTGCCAGCAGCTTATCTAGCAGCCAAGAGACCCAGTACTTC. It encodes CASSLSSSQETQYF.

The gene calls are TRBV6-6 and TRBJ2-7, with 9 positions matching TRBD2. This CDR3 has 13 residues. Per the germline V gene, CDR1 is MNHNY and CDR2 is SVGAGI (reference sequence). After removal of 10 bases from V and 2 bases from J, the junction contained 6 bases not matched to a gene. CDR3 residues: CATRPSGAYEQYF. CDR3 nucleotide sequence: TGTGCCACGCGTCCTAGCGGGGCCTACGAGCAGTACTTC.

This sequence joins TRBV12-3 or TRBV12-4 and TRBJ1-1; D gene uncertain. V lost 3 bases, J lost 1 base, and 12 bases lay in between. The CDR3 spans 15 residues. CDR3 DNA: TGTGCCAGCAGTTTGTCGCTGAGACAGAACACTGAAGCTTTCTTT. It encodes CASSLSLRQNTEAFF.

This clonotype was picked up many times. The chain employs TRBV29-1 and TRBJ1-1; TRBD1 is a possible D gene (5 bases). Germline V lookup: CDR1 SQVTM, CDR2 ANQGSEA. The CDR3 runs to 14 residues. V lost 4 bases and J 1 base, leaving 13 bases between the germline ends. The CDR3 sequence is CSVVGNQGNTEAFF. The CDR3 nucleotides are TGCAGCGTTGTAGGCAATCAGGGGAACACTGAAGCTTTCTTT.